The present T cell receptor beta chain was sequenced within a study of blood T cell repertoires in COVID-19. Background on the study: Samples representing acute and convalescent COVID-19 were sourced from the United States, Italy and Spain. Sample material is recorded as cDNA or gDNA derived from T cells, B-cell-depleted T cells, or PBMCs.

Trimming at V came to 2 bases and at J to 5 bases, leaving 10 bases not matched to a gene. The CDR3 extends over 15 amino acids. The germline V gene encodes CDR1 GTSNPN and CDR2 SVGIG (reference sequence). Some clones are missing from TCRdb's copy, which holds only in-frame ones; the method was immunoSEQ multiplex PCR. The sample lists 95,000 or so clones, about four fifths seen once, with about a sixth in the top ten. This clone was counted a few times. J is TRBJ1-1 and V is TRBV30, with 8 bases lining up with TRBD1. This clonotype originated in an elderly woman with active or convalescent COVID-19. The material sequenced was peripheral blood. Here the CDR3 DNA reads TGTGCCTGGAGTCCAACTGGACAGGGAGGGACTGAAGCTTTCTTT. It translates to CAWSPTGQGGTEAFF.